This T cell receptor beta chain comes out of a study of cytomegalovirus exposure and HLA in healthy donors. General study points: Three CMV-associated chains proved CMV antigen-specific in vitro.

Primers: 60 Vbeta forward and 13 Jbeta reverse. Some clones are missing from TCRdb's copy, which holds only in-frame ones; the method was immunoSEQ multiplex PCR. The sample yields fewer than 200,000 clones, 75% to 85% seen once. The germline gives CDR1 MRHNA, CDR2 SNTAGT. The CDR3 covers 13 residues. V lost 5 bases to trimming and J lost 4 bases, with 11 bases between them. Samples came from healthy bone marrow donors. In regard to this clone: Its cognate antigen is unknown.

Sequencing was carried out using PBMCs. This TCR came from a female donor in good health and CMV-seronegative. The chain employs TRBV6-4 and TRBJ1-1; D remains unclear. CDR3 sequence: CASSTVLGTEAFF. The CDR3 region has the DNA TGTGCCAGCAGTACAGTTTTGGGCACTGAAGCTTTCTTT.